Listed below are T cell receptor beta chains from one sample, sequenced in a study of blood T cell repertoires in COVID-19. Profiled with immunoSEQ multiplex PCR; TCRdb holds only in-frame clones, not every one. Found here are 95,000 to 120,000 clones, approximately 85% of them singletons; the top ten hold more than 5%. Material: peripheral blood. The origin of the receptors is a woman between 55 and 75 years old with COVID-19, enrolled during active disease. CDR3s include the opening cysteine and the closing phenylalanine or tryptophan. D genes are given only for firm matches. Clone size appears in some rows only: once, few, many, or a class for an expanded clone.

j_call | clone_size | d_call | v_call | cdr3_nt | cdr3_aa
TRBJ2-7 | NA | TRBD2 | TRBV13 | TGTGCCAGCAGCCTTATCACAGCGGGGGGGAACATCTACGAGCAGTACTTC | CASSLITAGGNIYEQYF
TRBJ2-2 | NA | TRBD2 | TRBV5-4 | TGTGCCAGCAGCTTCCCGGGGGGGCCCGGATCCGGGGAGCTGTTTTTT | CASSFPGGPGSGELFF
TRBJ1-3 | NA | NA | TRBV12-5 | TGTGCTAGTGGTTTCGCGGTCTCTGGAAACACCATATATTTT | CASGFAVSGNTIYF
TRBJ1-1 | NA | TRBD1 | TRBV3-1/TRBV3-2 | TGTGCCAGCAGCCAAGATACAGGGGTGGTCACTGAAGCTTTCTTT | CASSQDTGVVTEAFF
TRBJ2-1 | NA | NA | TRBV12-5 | TGTGCTAGTGGCCAGGGGTCACCCCGCAATGAGCAGTTCTTC | CASGQGSPRNEQFF
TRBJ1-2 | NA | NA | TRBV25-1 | TGTGCCAGCAGTGCAAAAATTGGGGGAGGGTTATTCGGCTACACCTTC | CASSAKIGGGLFGYTF
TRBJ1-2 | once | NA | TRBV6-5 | TGTGCCAGCAGTTACTTGCAGGGGATAAACTATGGCTACACCTTC | CASSYLQGINYGYTF
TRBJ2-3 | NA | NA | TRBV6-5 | TGTGCCAGCAGCCCCGCGGCAGGGTGGACAGATACGCAGTATTTT | CASSPAAGWTDTQYF
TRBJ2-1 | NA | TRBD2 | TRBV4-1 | TGCGCCAGCAGCCAAGCTGGACTAGCGGGGGGTAGCTCCTACAATGAGCAGTTCTTC | CASSQAGLAGGSSYNEQFF
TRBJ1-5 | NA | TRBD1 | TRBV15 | TGTGCCACCAGCAGAGGGAGGACAGGAGGCAATCAGCCCCAGCATTTT | CATSRGRTGGNQPQHF
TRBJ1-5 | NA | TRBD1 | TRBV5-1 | TGCGCCAGCAGCTGGGGGGCAGGGGGCAGCAATCAGCCCCAGCATTTT | CASSWGAGGSNQPQHF
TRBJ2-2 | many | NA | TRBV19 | TGTGCCAGTAGTTTACAGAGAACCGGGGAGCTGTTTTTT | CASSLQRTGELFF
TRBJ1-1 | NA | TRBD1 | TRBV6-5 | TGTGCCAGCAGACCGACAGGGGGCGGCTCTGAAGCTTTCTTT | CASRPTGGGSEAFF
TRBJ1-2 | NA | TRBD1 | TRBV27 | TGTGCCAGCAGCCGCGGACAGGGGAATGGCTACACCTTC | CASSRGQGNGYTF
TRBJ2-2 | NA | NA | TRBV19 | TGTGCCAGTAGTATTAACAGGAACACCGGGGAGCTGTTTTTT | CASSINRNTGELFF
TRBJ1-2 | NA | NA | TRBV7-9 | TGTGCCAGCAGCTTAGGCGGCACGGACTATGGCTACACCTTC | CASSLGGTDYGYTF
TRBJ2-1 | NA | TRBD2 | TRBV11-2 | TGTGCCAGCGGGACGGGGGGTAGCAATGAGCAGTTCTTC | CASGTGGSNEQFF
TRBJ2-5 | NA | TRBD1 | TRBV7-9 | TGTGCCAGCAGCTGGGCAGCAGGGGGCGAAGAGACCCAGTACTTC | CASSWAAGGEETQYF
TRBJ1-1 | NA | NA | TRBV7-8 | TGTGCCAGCAGCTTTTCCGGGACTGCCTACGCTTTCTTT | CASSFSGTAYAFF
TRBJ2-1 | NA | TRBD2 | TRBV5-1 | TGCGCCAGCAGCTCAGGACTAGCGGGGGGGCGTACAAATGAGCAGTTCTTC | CASSSGLAGGRTNEQFF
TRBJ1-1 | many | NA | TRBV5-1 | TGCGCCAGCAGCTATCCCAGGGAGGGCACTGAAGCTTTCTTT | CASSYPREGTEAFF
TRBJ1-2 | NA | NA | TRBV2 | TGTGCCAGCAGCCCCCGGTCGGGGGGCGGAAATGGCTACACCTTC | CASSPRSGGGNGYTF
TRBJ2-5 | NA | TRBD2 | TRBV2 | TGTGCCAGCAGTGGGGGTAGCGGGGGCTTAAGATCCTGGGAGACCCAGTACTTC | CASSGGSGGLRSWETQYF
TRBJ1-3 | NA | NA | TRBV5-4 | TGTGCCAGCAGCTTGGACAGTTTATCCTCTGGAAACACCATATATTTT | CASSLDSLSSGNTIYF
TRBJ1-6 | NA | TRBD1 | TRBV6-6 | TGTGCCAGCCTTGAGGGACAGGGAATTAATAATTCACCCCTCCACTTT | CASLEGQGINNSPLHF
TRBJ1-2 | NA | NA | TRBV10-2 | TGCGCCAGCAGTGGAACCCTATATGGCTACACCTTC | CASSGTLYGYTF
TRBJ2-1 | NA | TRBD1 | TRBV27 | TGTGCCAGCAGTCGGAGAACGGGACAGGGGAGCTCCTACAATGAGCAGTTCTTC | CASSRRTGQGSSYNEQFF
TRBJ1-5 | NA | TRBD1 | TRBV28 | TGTGCCAGCAGTCAGGGGGACAGGGGTAGCAATCAGCCCCAGCATTTT | CASSQGDRGSNQPQHF
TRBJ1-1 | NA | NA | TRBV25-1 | TGTGCCAGCAGTCCGGGCCCAGTGGGGGGAGCTTTCTTT | CASSPGPVGGAFF
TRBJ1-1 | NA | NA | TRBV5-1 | TGCGCCAGCAGCTTGTCTCGCGGGGACACTGAAGCTTTCTTT | CASSLSRGDTEAFF
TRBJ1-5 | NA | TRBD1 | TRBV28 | TGTGCCAGCACCCTCCGGAGGGACAGGGGTCAGCCCCAGCATTTT | CASTLRRDRGQPQHF
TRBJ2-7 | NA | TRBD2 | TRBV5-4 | TGTGCCAGCAGCTTCTACTTCCGGGGGGACTCCTACGAGCAGTACTTC | CASSFYFRGDSYEQYF
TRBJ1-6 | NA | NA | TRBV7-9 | TGTGCCAGCAGCACACAGGGTTCACCCCTCCACTTT | CASSTQGSPLHF
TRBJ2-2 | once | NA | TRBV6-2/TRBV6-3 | TGTGCCAGCAGTCAGGTCCGCGGGGAGCTGTTTTTT | CASSQVRGELFF
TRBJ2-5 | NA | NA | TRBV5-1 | TGCGCCAGCAGCCGCGTGGTGGGCCTACCTCGAGAGACCCAGTACTTC | CASSRVVGLPRETQYF
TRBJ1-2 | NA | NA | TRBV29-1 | TGCAGCGTTGATCGACGGGAGAATAACTATGGCTACACCTTC | CSVDRRENNYGYTF
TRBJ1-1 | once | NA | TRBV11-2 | TGTGCCAGCAGCACTCAACCGTTAGGGGACACTGAAGCTTTCTTT | CASSTQPLGDTEAFF